The TCR beta chain described here comes from a study of cytomegalovirus exposure and HLA in healthy donors. Regarding the study as a whole: Clusters of TCRs from the first cohort tended to co-occur in the roughly 120 validation repertoires (as a later analysis found). It was 160 or so TCR beta chains that were listed as cytomegalovirus-associated. A few CMV-associated chains were confirmed in vitro to be specific for CMV antigens.

To note about this clone: Its antigen is undetermined.

Generated by immunoSEQ multiplex PCR, the TCRdb table keeps only in-frame clones and is missing some. The sample holds under 300,000 clones; about 86% are singletons and the top ten take 0.95% to 1.1%. The germline CDR1 and CDR2 sequences are SGHVS and FNYEAQ. This CDR3 contains 18 residues. The J segment lost 4 bases and the V segment lost 2 bases, leaving 15 bases of the junction unmatched. The sequenced material came from PBMCs. The V and J genes are TRBV7-6 and TRBJ1-2; TRBD1 agrees at 8 bases. The source of this sequence is a woman between 18 and 29 years old in good health and CMV-seronegative. CDR3 region: CASSLFARAEDRVYGYTF. The DNA for the CDR3 is TGTGCCAGCAGCTTATTCGCCCGGGCGGAGGACAGGGTCTATGGCTACACCTTC. Using reference TRBV7-6 and TRBJ1-2 for the parts outside the CDR3, the full variable domain is GAGVSQSPRYKVTKRGQDVALRCDPISGHVSLYWYRQALGQGPEFLTYFNYEAQQDKSGLPNDRFSAERPEGSISTLTIQRTEQRDSAMYRCASSLFARAEDRVYGYTFGSGTRLTVV.